The rows below give T cell receptor beta chains drawn from one sample of a study of cytomegalovirus exposure and HLA in healthy donors. Assay used: immunoSEQ multiplex PCR; TCRdb lists only in-frame clones, some missing. The table includes fewer than 110,000 clones, more than 80% detected once. The sample was PBMCs. All receptors derive from a man aged 30-40 years in good health and CMV-seronegative. The conserved cysteine and the conserved F or W are not part of the CDR3 here.

CDR3 protein: ASSESPTGSYNEQF
J gene: TRBJ2-1
V gene: TRBV25-1

CDR3 protein: ASSSSWGTSYYEQY
J gene: TRBJ2-7
V gene: TRBV28

CDR3 protein: ASSLGQGTGDSPLH
J gene: TRBJ1-6
V gene: TRBV13

CDR3 protein: ASSPDREAF
J gene: TRBJ1-1
V gene: TRBV7-9

CDR3 protein: ASSQPTSDQETQY
J gene: TRBJ2-5
V gene: TRBV4-2

CDR3 protein: ASSRGQSSYNSPLH
J gene: TRBJ1-6
V gene: TRBV9

CDR3 protein: TSSQRQGPEAF
J gene: TRBJ1-1
V gene: TRBV1

CDR3 protein: ASSLVGQTGELF
J gene: TRBJ2-2
V gene: TRBV11-1

CDR3 protein: ASSLGDRNNEQF
J gene: TRBJ2-1
V gene: TRBV5-1

CDR3 protein: AWDFRSGTPAYEQY
J gene: TRBJ2-7
V gene: TRBV30

CDR3 protein: ASTIEGVTTTYEQY
J gene: TRBJ2-7
V gene: TRBV7-2

CDR3 protein: ASRRSGTNTGELF
J gene: TRBJ2-2
V gene: TRBV6-1

CDR3 protein: ASSLVGQGTDTQY
J gene: TRBJ2-3
V gene: TRBV7-2

CDR3 protein: ASSTRTGYTGELF
J gene: TRBJ2-2
V gene: TRBV5-6

CDR3 protein: SVEVGQGNTEAF
J gene: TRBJ1-1
V gene: TRBV29-1

CDR3 protein: ASSAAGQGSSGANVLT
J gene: TRBJ2-6
V gene: TRBV27

CDR3 protein: ASSLYNEQF
J gene: TRBJ2-1
V gene: TRBV6-5

CDR3 protein: ASSLTTTGELF
J gene: TRBJ2-2
V gene: TRBV7-9

CDR3 protein: ASSLIGTVPGGEQY
J gene: TRBJ2-7
V gene: TRBV7-2

CDR3 protein: ASSDFTYEQY
J gene: TRBJ2-7
V gene: TRBV28

CDR3 protein: ASSVRGEHGYT
J gene: TRBJ1-2
V gene: TRBV2

CDR3 protein: ASSKRQGHTGELF
J gene: TRBJ2-2
V gene: TRBV9

CDR3 protein: SVGTDSGNTIY
J gene: TRBJ1-3
V gene: TRBV29-1

CDR3 protein: ASSDSQGPDTQY
J gene: TRBJ2-3
V gene: TRBV6-4

CDR3 protein: ASERDRGSYNEQF
J gene: TRBJ2-1
V gene: TRBV5-4

CDR3 protein: SAAGDSNQPQH
J gene: TRBJ1-5
V gene: TRBV29-1

CDR3 protein: ASSSGGTGARTEAF
J gene: TRBJ1-1
V gene: TRBV5-1

CDR3 protein: ASSYATGGASY
J gene: TRBJ2-3
V gene: TRBV6-6

CDR3 protein: ASSPSGSTDTQY
J gene: TRBJ2-3
V gene: TRBV4-3

CDR3 protein: ASSSSGSGTYNEQF
J gene: TRBJ2-1
V gene: TRBV5-4

CDR3 protein: ASSEAWTVTAYEQY
J gene: TRBJ2-7
V gene: TRBV6-1

CDR3 protein: ASSLSGGSPGTQY
J gene: TRBJ2-5
V gene: TRBV5-4

CDR3 protein: ASSLDRGPYGYT
J gene: TRBJ1-2
V gene: TRBV7-9

CDR3 protein: ASSATGTGGLDTQY
J gene: TRBJ2-3
V gene: TRBV9

CDR3 protein: SVDGPQGNNEQF
J gene: TRBJ2-1
V gene: TRBV29-1

CDR3 protein: ASSQQISYEQY
J gene: TRBJ2-7
V gene: TRBV4-1

CDR3 protein: ASSRDRASYEQY
J gene: TRBJ2-7
V gene: TRBV11-2

CDR3 protein: ASSLGESGNYGYT
J gene: TRBJ1-2
V gene: TRBV7-9

CDR3 protein: ASSLRPPLNTEAF
J gene: TRBJ1-1
V gene: TRBV28

CDR3 protein: ASSFQGVDGYT
J gene: TRBJ1-2
V gene: TRBV27

CDR3 protein: ASKGQGARNEKLF
J gene: TRBJ1-4
V gene: TRBV27

CDR3 protein: ASKARDRGSNTEAF
J gene: TRBJ1-1
V gene: TRBV7-8

CDR3 protein: ASRRMGTETLFLSGANVLT
J gene: TRBJ2-6
V gene: TRBV2

CDR3 protein: ASSLNSGGWNEQF
J gene: TRBJ2-1
V gene: TRBV28

CDR3 protein: AWSQGGGRLTDTQY
J gene: TRBJ2-3
V gene: TRBV30

CDR3 protein: ASSRLAPYPNTGELF
J gene: TRBJ2-2
V gene: TRBV27

CDR3 protein: ANKRAGHSNQPQH
J gene: TRBJ1-5
V gene: TRBV6-5

CDR3 protein: ASTLEQYSNQPQH
J gene: TRBJ1-5
V gene: TRBV19

CDR3 protein: ASSSLVGQGNYGYT
J gene: TRBJ1-2
V gene: TRBV5-5

CDR3 protein: ASRSGGSGANVLT
J gene: TRBJ2-6
V gene: TRBV5-1

CDR3 protein: ASSFLPPVPGHVNTEAF
J gene: TRBJ1-1
V gene: TRBV27

CDR3 protein: ASSPRQGEGNEQY
J gene: TRBJ2-7
V gene: TRBV6-6

CDR3 protein: ASSPTGAGNTIY
J gene: TRBJ1-3
V gene: TRBV6-1

CDR3 protein: ASSSPRQGSSPLH
J gene: TRBJ1-6
V gene: TRBV5-6

CDR3 protein: SVETPGYGEQF
J gene: TRBJ2-1
V gene: TRBV29-1

CDR3 protein: ASSLDGTGVYEQY
J gene: TRBJ2-7
V gene: TRBV5-4

CDR3 protein: ASSSTGDVTEAF
J gene: TRBJ1-1
V gene: TRBV7-9

CDR3 protein: ASSLVSTSNEQY
J gene: TRBJ2-7
V gene: TRBV7-9

CDR3 protein: ASSFGQGDIAGELF
J gene: TRBJ2-2
V gene: TRBV7-9